Reported below is one TCR beta chain. Germline V gene data show CDR1 as MNHNS and CDR2 as SASEGT. The CDR3 spans 14 residues. The V gene lost 7 bases and the J gene lost 5 bases, with 16 bases spanning the gap. The data originate from a study of technical replicates of blood from a few donors. TCRdb's table, derived via immunoSEQ multiplex PCR, lists solely in-frame clones and lacks some. The sample has approximately 81,000 clones, approximately 75% seen once. The receptor was isolated from a human donor in good health. Some clones in this sample may be carry-over from other donors' samples. The chain recombines TRBV6-1 with TRBJ2-3, with D perhaps TRBD2 (6 bases). Source material: PBMCs. The CDR3 region has the DNA TGTGCCAGCAACCCCGGGACTCAGGGAGATACGCAGTATTTT. It translates to CASNPGTQGDTQYF.